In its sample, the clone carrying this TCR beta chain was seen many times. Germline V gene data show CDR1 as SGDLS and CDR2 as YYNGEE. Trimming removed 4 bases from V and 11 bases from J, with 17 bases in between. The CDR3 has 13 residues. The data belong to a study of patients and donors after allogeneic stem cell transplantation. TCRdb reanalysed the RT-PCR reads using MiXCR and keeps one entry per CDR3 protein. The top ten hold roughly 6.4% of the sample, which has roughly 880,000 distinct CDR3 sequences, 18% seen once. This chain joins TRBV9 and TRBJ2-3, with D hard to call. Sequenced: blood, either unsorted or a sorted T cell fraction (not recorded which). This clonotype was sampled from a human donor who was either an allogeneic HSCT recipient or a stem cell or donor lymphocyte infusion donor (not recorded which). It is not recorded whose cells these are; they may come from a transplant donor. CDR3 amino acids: CASSPPGGWRQYF. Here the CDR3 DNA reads TGTGCCAGCAGCCCCCCCGGTGGCTGGAGGCAGTATTTT. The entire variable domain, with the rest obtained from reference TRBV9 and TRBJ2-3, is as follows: DSGVTQTPKHLITATGQRVTLRCSPRSGDLSVYWYQQSLDQGLQFLIQYYNGEERAKGNILERFSAQQFPDLHSELNLSSLELGDSALYFCASSPPGGWRQYFGPGTRLTVL.